The rows below give T cell receptor beta chains drawn from one sample of a study of CD8 T cells in Susac syndrome. A single record per CDR3 protein comes from TCRdb applying MiXCR to the immunoSEQ multiplex PCR reads. In the table there are around 230,000 distinct CDR3 sequences, about 96% of which are singletons. The sequencing input was CD4+ T cells from PBMCs. The receptors originated from a human donor with Susac syndrome. The CDR3 runs from the conserved cysteine through the conserved F or W. D genes are given only for firm matches. Clone size appears in some rows only: once, few, many, or a class for an expanded clone.

clone_size: .
d_call: .
v_call: TRBV3-1
j_call: TRBJ2-1
cdr3_aa: CASSQDLASNEQFF
cdr3_nt: TGTGCCAGCAGCCAAGATTTAGCGAGCAATGAGCAGTTCTTC

clone_size: .
d_call: TRBD1
v_call: TRBV5-1
j_call: TRBJ1-5
cdr3_aa: CASSLAGGDIGPQHF
cdr3_nt: TGCGCCAGCAGCTTGGCAGGGGGGGATATCGGGCCCCAGCATTTT

clone_size: .
d_call: TRBD2
v_call: TRBV19
j_call: TRBJ2-2
cdr3_aa: CASTLGLAGAGELFF
cdr3_nt: TGTGCCAGTACCCTAGGACTAGCGGGGGCCGGGGAGCTGTTTTTT

clone_size: .
d_call: TRBD2
v_call: TRBV19
j_call: TRBJ2-7
cdr3_aa: CASSMGLAGYYEQYF
cdr3_nt: TGTGCCAGTAGTATGGGACTAGCGGGGTACTACGAGCAGTACTTC

clone_size: .
d_call: TRBD1
v_call: TRBV20-1
j_call: TRBJ2-5
cdr3_aa: CSARDFLAGGFQETQYF
cdr3_nt: TGCAGTGCTAGAGATTTTTTGGCAGGGGGATTCCAAGAGACCCAGTACTTC

clone_size: .
d_call: TRBD2
v_call: TRBV7-9
j_call: TRBJ2-1
cdr3_aa: CASSLAGREYYNEQFF
cdr3_nt: TGTGCCAGCAGCTTAGCGGGGCGGGAGTACTACAATGAGCAGTTCTTC

clone_size: .
d_call: .
v_call: TRBV20-1
j_call: TRBJ2-1
cdr3_aa: CSARDPAKSSYNEQFF
cdr3_nt: TGCAGTGCTAGGGATCCCGCGAAGAGCTCCTACAATGAGCAGTTCTTC

clone_size: once
d_call: TRBD2
v_call: TRBV29-1
j_call: TRBJ2-3
cdr3_aa: CSAKGIASGRTDTQYF
cdr3_nt: TGCAGCGCAAAGGGGATTGCTAGCGGTCGCACAGATACGCAGTATTTT

clone_size: .
d_call: .
v_call: TRBV21-1
j_call: TRBJ1-1
cdr3_aa: CASSKAPNTEAFF
cdr3_nt: TGTGCCAGCAGCAAAGCTCCGAACACTGAAGCTTTCTTT

clone_size: .
d_call: TRBD2
v_call: TRBV24-1
j_call: TRBJ2-1
cdr3_aa: CATSDPGTSGHNEQFF
cdr3_nt: TGTGCCACCAGTGACCCCGGGACTAGCGGACACAATGAGCAGTTCTTC

clone_size: .
d_call: TRBD2
v_call: TRBV29-1
j_call: TRBJ2-7
cdr3_aa: CSVEAGEGAYEQYF
cdr3_nt: TGCAGCGTTGAGGCGGGAGAGGGAGCCTACGAGCAGTACTTC

clone_size: once
d_call: TRBD2
v_call: TRBV7-2
j_call: TRBJ2-7
cdr3_aa: CASSIAGGPYEQYF
cdr3_nt: TGTGCCAGCAGCATAGCGGGAGGGCCCTACGAGCAGTACTTC

clone_size: .
d_call: .
v_call: TRBV5-1
j_call: TRBJ1-2
cdr3_aa: CASSLDGPGASGYTF
cdr3_nt: TGCGCCAGCAGCTTGGACGGACCCGGCGCGAGCGGCTACACCTTC

clone_size: .
d_call: .
v_call: TRBV12-3/TRBV12-4
j_call: TRBJ1-1
cdr3_aa: CATKSASPEAFF
cdr3_nt: TGTGCCACGAAAAGCGCGAGTCCTGAAGCTTTCTTT

clone_size: .
d_call: TRBD1
v_call: TRBV5-4
j_call: TRBJ2-1
cdr3_aa: CASSSTQGAYNEQFF
cdr3_nt: TGTGCCAGCAGCTCAACGCAGGGGGCGTACAATGAGCAGTTCTTC

clone_size: .
d_call: .
v_call: TRBV28
j_call: TRBJ2-7
cdr3_aa: CASSTIGQREYEQYF
cdr3_nt: TGTGCCAGCAGTACTATCGGACAGAGAGAATACGAGCAGTACTTC

clone_size: .
d_call: .
v_call: TRBV5-1
j_call: TRBJ2-2
cdr3_aa: CASSLALGAGELFF
cdr3_nt: TGCGCCAGCAGCTTGGCCCTGGGGGCCGGGGAGCTGTTTTTT

clone_size: .
d_call: .
v_call: TRBV29-1
j_call: TRBJ2-7
cdr3_aa: CSVEGTYEQYF
cdr3_nt: TGCAGCGTTGAAGGGACCTACGAGCAGTACTTC

clone_size: .
d_call: TRBD1
v_call: TRBV29-1
j_call: TRBJ2-1
cdr3_aa: CSVVGTGLNEQFF
cdr3_nt: TGCAGCGTTGTGGGGACAGGGCTCAATGAGCAGTTCTTC

clone_size: .
d_call: .
v_call: TRBV4-1
j_call: TRBJ2-7
cdr3_aa: CASSQDLRVGVGEQYF
cdr3_nt: TGCGCCAGCAGCCAAGACTTACGAGTGGGAGTAGGGGAGCAGTACTTC

clone_size: .
d_call: TRBD1
v_call: TRBV7-9
j_call: TRBJ1-1
cdr3_aa: CASSKVTGGVTEAFF
cdr3_nt: TGTGCCAGCAGCAAAGTGACAGGGGGTGTCACTGAAGCTTTCTTT

clone_size: .
d_call: .
v_call: TRBV7-9
j_call: TRBJ2-1
cdr3_aa: CASSLGLVINEQFF
cdr3_nt: TGTGCCAGCAGCTTAGGACTAGTAATCAATGAGCAGTTCTTC

clone_size: .
d_call: .
v_call: TRBV7-9
j_call: TRBJ2-2
cdr3_aa: CASSPMGRNTGELFF
cdr3_nt: TGTGCCAGCAGCCCAATGGGCAGAAACACCGGGGAGCTGTTTTTT

clone_size: .
d_call: TRBD2
v_call: TRBV2
j_call: TRBJ2-1
cdr3_aa: CASSYASGRRQFF
cdr3_nt: TGTGCCAGCAGTTACGCTAGCGGGAGACGTCAGTTCTTC

clone_size: .
d_call: TRBD2
v_call: TRBV29-1
j_call: TRBJ2-1
cdr3_aa: CSVEEGLAGGGEQFF
cdr3_nt: TGCAGCGTTGAAGAGGGACTAGCGGGAGGGGGGGAGCAGTTCTTC

clone_size: .
d_call: .
v_call: TRBV9
j_call: TRBJ1-1
cdr3_aa: CASSTRQAPNTEAFF
cdr3_nt: TGTGCCAGCAGCACACGACAGGCGCCGAACACTGAAGCTTTCTTT

clone_size: .
d_call: TRBD1
v_call: TRBV20-1
j_call: TRBJ1-2
cdr3_aa: CSARDNRQGHYGYTF
cdr3_nt: TGCAGTGCTAGAGATAACCGACAGGGGCACTATGGCTACACCTTC

clone_size: .
d_call: .
v_call: TRBV3-1
j_call: TRBJ2-3
cdr3_aa: CASSQDPYTDTQYF
cdr3_nt: TGTGCCAGCAGCCAAGATCCCTACACAGATACGCAGTATTTT

clone_size: .
d_call: .
v_call: TRBV25-1
j_call: TRBJ1-5
cdr3_aa: CASSGIGDSQPQHF
cdr3_nt: TGTGCCAGCAGTGGTATAGGGGATAGTCAGCCCCAGCATTTT

clone_size: .
d_call: .
v_call: TRBV15
j_call: TRBJ2-1
cdr3_aa: CATSRDHRVRRNEQFF
cdr3_nt: TGTGCCACCAGCAGAGATCATAGGGTCCGACGAAATGAGCAGTTCTTC

clone_size: .
d_call: TRBD2
v_call: TRBV4-1
j_call: TRBJ2-1
cdr3_aa: CASSPRTSGTGNEQFF
cdr3_nt: TGCGCCAGCAGCCCAAGGACTAGCGGGACTGGCAATGAGCAGTTCTTC

clone_size: few
d_call: .
v_call: TRBV2
j_call: TRBJ1-2
cdr3_aa: CASSEVYGYTF
cdr3_nt: TGTGCCAGCAGTGAGGTCTATGGCTACACCTTC

clone_size: .
d_call: TRBD1
v_call: TRBV29-1
j_call: TRBJ2-1
cdr3_aa: CSVGRATGRNEQFF
cdr3_nt: TGCAGCGTTGGAAGGGCGACAGGGCGCAATGAGCAGTTCTTC

clone_size: .
d_call: .
v_call: TRBV7-9
j_call: TRBJ1-1
cdr3_aa: CASRLGGKRSSAEAFF
cdr3_nt: TGTGCCAGCAGGTTAGGGGGTAAGAGGTCGAGTGCTGAAGCTTTCTTT

clone_size: .
d_call: .
v_call: TRBV20-1
j_call: TRBJ2-1
cdr3_aa: CSAGRGEQFF
cdr3_nt: TGCAGTGCTGGCAGAGGTGAGCAGTTCTTC

clone_size: .
d_call: .
v_call: TRBV14
j_call: TRBJ2-6
cdr3_aa: CASSQQGGRGANVLTF
cdr3_nt: TGTGCCAGCAGCCAACAAGGGGGAAGAGGGGCCAACGTCCTGACTTTC

clone_size: .
d_call: .
v_call: TRBV28
j_call: TRBJ2-7
cdr3_aa: CASRVSSYEQYF
cdr3_nt: TGTGCCAGTCGGGTAAGCTCCTACGAGCAGTACTTC

clone_size: .
d_call: TRBD1
v_call: TRBV7-3
j_call: TRBJ2-5
cdr3_aa: CASSSPGQRQETQYF
cdr3_nt: TGTGCCAGCAGCTCGCCGGGACAGCGACAAGAGACCCAGTACTTC

clone_size: .
d_call: .
v_call: TRBV11-2
j_call: TRBJ2-2
cdr3_aa: CAPPLELFF
cdr3_nt: TGTGCCCCGCCTCTGGAGCTGTTTTTT

clone_size: .
d_call: TRBD1
v_call: TRBV4-1
j_call: TRBJ1-1
cdr3_aa: CASSLGGLIQGVGTEAFF
cdr3_nt: TGCGCCAGCAGCCTAGGGGGCTTGATACAGGGTGTTGGCACTGAAGCTTTCTTT

clone_size: .
d_call: TRBD2
v_call: TRBV28
j_call: TRBJ2-1
cdr3_aa: CASRGGVYNEQFF
cdr3_nt: TGTGCCAGCAGGGGGGGGGTCTACAATGAGCAGTTCTTC

clone_size: .
d_call: .
v_call: TRBV6-2/TRBV6-3
j_call: TRBJ1-1
cdr3_aa: CASRYSGVNTEAFF
cdr3_nt: TGTGCCAGCAGGTACTCGGGGGTGAACACTGAAGCTTTCTTT